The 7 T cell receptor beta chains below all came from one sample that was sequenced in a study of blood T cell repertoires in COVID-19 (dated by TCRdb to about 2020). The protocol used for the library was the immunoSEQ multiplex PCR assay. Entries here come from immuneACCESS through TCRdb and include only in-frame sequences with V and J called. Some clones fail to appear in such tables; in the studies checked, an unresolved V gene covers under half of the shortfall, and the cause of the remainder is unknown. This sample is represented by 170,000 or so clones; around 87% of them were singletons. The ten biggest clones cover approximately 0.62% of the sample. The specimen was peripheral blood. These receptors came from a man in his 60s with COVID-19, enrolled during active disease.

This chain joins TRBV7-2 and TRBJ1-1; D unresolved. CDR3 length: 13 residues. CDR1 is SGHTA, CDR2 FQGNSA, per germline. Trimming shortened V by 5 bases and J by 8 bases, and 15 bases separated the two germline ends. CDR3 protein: CASSNEVGREAFF. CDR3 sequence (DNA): TGTGCCAGCAGCAACGAGGTAGGGAGGGAAGCTTTCTTT.

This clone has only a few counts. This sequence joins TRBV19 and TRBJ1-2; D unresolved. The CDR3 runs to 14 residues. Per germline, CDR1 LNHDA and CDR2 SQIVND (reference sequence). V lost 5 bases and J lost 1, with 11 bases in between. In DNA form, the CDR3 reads TGTGCCAGTAGTCTACGGGATATTAACTATGGCTACACCTTC. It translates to CASSLRDINYGYTF.

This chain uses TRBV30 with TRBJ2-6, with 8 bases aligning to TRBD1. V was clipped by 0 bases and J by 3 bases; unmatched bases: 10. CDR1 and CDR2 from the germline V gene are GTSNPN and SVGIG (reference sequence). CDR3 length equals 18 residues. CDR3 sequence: CAWSVSRGRSGGANVLTF. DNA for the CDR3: TGTGCCTGGAGTGTAAGCAGGGGGCGGTCGGGTGGGGCCAACGTCCTGACTTTC.

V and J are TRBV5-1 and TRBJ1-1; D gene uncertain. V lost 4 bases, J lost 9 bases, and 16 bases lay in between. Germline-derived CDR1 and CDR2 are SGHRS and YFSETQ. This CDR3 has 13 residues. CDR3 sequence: CASSPGPGSKAFF. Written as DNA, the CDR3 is TGCGCCAGCAGCCCTGGTCCAGGCTCTAAAGCTTTCTTT.

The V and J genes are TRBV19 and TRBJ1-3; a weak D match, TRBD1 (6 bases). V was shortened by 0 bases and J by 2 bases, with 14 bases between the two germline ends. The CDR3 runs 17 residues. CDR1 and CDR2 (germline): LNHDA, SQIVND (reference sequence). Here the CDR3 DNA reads TGTGCCAGTAGTATAGAAACAGGGCATTCTCCTGGAAACACCATATATTTT. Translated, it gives CASSIETGHSPGNTIYF.

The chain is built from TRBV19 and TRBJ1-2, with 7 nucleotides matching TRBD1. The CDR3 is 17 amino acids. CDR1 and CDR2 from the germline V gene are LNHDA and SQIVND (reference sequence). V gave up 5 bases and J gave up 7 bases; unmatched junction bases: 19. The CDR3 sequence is CASSYRGTARAQGGYTF. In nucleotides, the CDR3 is TGTGCCAGTAGTTACCGAGGGACAGCTAGGGCCCAGGGTGGCTACACCTTC. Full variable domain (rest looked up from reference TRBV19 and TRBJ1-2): DGGITQSPKYLFRKEGQNVTLSCEQNLNHDAMYWYRQDPGQGLRLIYYSQIVNDFQKGDIAEGYSVSREKKESFPLTVTSAQKNPTAFYLCASSYRGTARAQGGYTFGSGTRLTVV.

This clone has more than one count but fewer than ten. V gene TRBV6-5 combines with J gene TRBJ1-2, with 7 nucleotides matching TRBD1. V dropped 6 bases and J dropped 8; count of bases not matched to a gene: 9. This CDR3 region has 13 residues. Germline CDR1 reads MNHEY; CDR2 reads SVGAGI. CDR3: CASRETGSEGYTF. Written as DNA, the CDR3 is TGTGCCAGCAGAGAGACAGGGAGTGAGGGCTACACCTTC.